This TCR beta chain stems from a study of T cell changes during pregnancy in multiple sclerosis (dated by TCRdb to between 2018 and 2021). In the study overall: Changes in the T cell repertoire over the course of pregnancy were examined in this study in women with multiple sclerosis.

CDR1 LNHDA and CDR2 SQIVND are derived from the germline V gene (reference sequence). The CDR3 sequence holds 13 residues, the cysteine and phenylalanine included. The DNA shown is the 39-base CDR3, in frame from base 1. Between the V and J ends, shortened by 6 bases and 6 bases respectively, the junction contains 14 bases. For this clone: It lacks a known antigen. The sample holds no much larger clone one base away, and base qualities are not on file.

Receptor libraries were prepared by the immunoSEQ multiplex PCR assay. Sourced from immuneACCESS, this table was stored by TCRdb with only in-frame sequences that have V and J called. A share of the clones is absent; for the studies checked, an unresolved V gene accounts for under half, and the remainder has no known explanation. This sample comprises tens of thousands of clones, roughly nine tenths of them detected only once. The ten largest clones take up around 0.4% of the sample. The clonotype comes from a female donor in good health, enrolled as a control in a pregnancy study. Specimen: CD4+ T cells from peripheral blood mononuclear cells, collected in the second trimester of pregnancy. The chain joins TRBV19 to TRBJ1-2; the D gene is possibly TRBD1, with 6 bases matching. The CDR3 corresponds to CASRVQGSDGYTF. The sequence in DNA is TGTGCCAGTAGGGTACAGGGAAGCGATGGCTACACCTTC.